These T cell receptor beta chains were read from a single sample in a study of beta chain features in type 1 diabetes. TCRdb keeps only in-frame clones here, not all; method: immunoSEQ multiplex PCR. The data hold under 850,000 clones, with roughly an eighth observed a single time. The sequenced sample consisted of naive CD4+ T cells from blood. These receptors all stem from a man younger than 35 with type 1 diabetes. CDR3s include the opening cysteine and the closing phenylalanine or tryptophan. D genes are given only for firm matches. Size tells how often a clone was seen (once, few, many) or the class of an expanded clone, and some rows leave it out.

V gene: TRBV7-8
D gene: NA
clone size: NA
J gene: TRBJ2-5
CDR3 protein: CASNTGGRQETQYF
CDR3 DNA: TGTGCCAGCAATACGGGGGGCCGCCAAGAGACCCAGTACTTC

V gene: TRBV10-3
D gene: TRBD1
clone size: NA
J gene: TRBJ1-6
CDR3 protein: CAISAGQGWDSPLHF
CDR3 DNA: TGTGCCATCAGTGCGGGACAGGGTTGGGATTCACCCCTCCACTTT

V gene: TRBV6-5
D gene: TRBD1
clone size: few
J gene: TRBJ1-1
CDR3 protein: CASLPDRAGTEAFF
CDR3 DNA: TGTGCCAGCCTTCCCGACAGGGCCGGGACTGAAGCTTTCTTT

V gene: TRBV7-9
D gene: NA
clone size: few
J gene: TRBJ2-5
CDR3 protein: CASSLSSGVETQYF
CDR3 DNA: TGTGCCAGCAGCTTATCGTCAGGGGTGGAGACCCAGTACTTC

V gene: TRBV27
D gene: NA
clone size: few
J gene: TRBJ2-3
CDR3 protein: CASKTSTVDTQYF
CDR3 DNA: TGTGCCAGCAAAACCTCGACAGTAGATACGCAGTATTTT

V gene: TRBV2
D gene: NA
clone size: few
J gene: TRBJ2-1
CDR3 protein: CASNTNDNEQFF
CDR3 DNA: TGTGCCAGCAACACAAACGACAATGAGCAGTTCTTC

V gene: TRBV6-6
D gene: NA
clone size: NA
J gene: TRBJ2-4
CDR3 protein: CASSYGGIAKNIQYF
CDR3 DNA: TGTGCCAGCAGTTACGGGGGTATAGCCAAAAACATTCAGTACTTC

V gene: TRBV7-2
D gene: NA
clone size: NA
J gene: TRBJ2-4
CDR3 protein: CASTASPTLKNIQYF
CDR3 DNA: TGTGCCAGCACCGCCTCCCCAACCCTCAAAAACATTCAGTACTTC

V gene: TRBV6-5
D gene: TRBD1
clone size: few
J gene: TRBJ2-7
CDR3 protein: CASSLSTGAYEQYF
CDR3 DNA: TGTGCCAGCAGCCTGTCGACAGGGGCCTACGAGCAGTACTTC

V gene: TRBV7-2
D gene: TRBD1
clone size: NA
J gene: TRBJ2-5
CDR3 protein: CASSPRGQGTQYF
CDR3 DNA: TGTGCCAGCAGCCCACGCGGACAGGGAACCCAGTACTTC

V gene: TRBV13
D gene: NA
clone size: NA
J gene: TRBJ2-7
CDR3 protein: CASSLGRGPAYEQYF
CDR3 DNA: TGTGCCAGCAGCTTAGGGCGGGGGCCCGCCTACGAGCAGTACTTC

V gene: TRBV28
D gene: NA
clone size: few
J gene: TRBJ2-5
CDR3 protein: CASSPGPVQETQYF
CDR3 DNA: TGTGCCAGCAGCCCGGGACCGGTCCAAGAGACCCAGTACTTC

V gene: TRBV4-1
D gene: TRBD1
clone size: NA
J gene: TRBJ1-5
CDR3 protein: CASSQVTGGGQPQHF
CDR3 DNA: TGCGCCAGCAGCCAAGTGACAGGGGGCGGTCAGCCCCAGCATTTT

V gene: TRBV7-9
D gene: NA
clone size: NA
J gene: TRBJ1-2
CDR3 protein: CASSPREGSDGYTF
CDR3 DNA: TGTGCCAGCAGCCCTCGCGAGGGGTCAGATGGCTACACCTTC

V gene: TRBV10-3
D gene: NA
clone size: NA
J gene: TRBJ1-5
CDR3 protein: CAISESGGGNQPQHF
CDR3 DNA: TGTGCCATCAGTGAGTCAGGGGGTGGCAATCAGCCCCAGCATTTT

V gene: TRBV9
D gene: TRBD2
clone size: NA
J gene: TRBJ2-3
CDR3 protein: CASSVVGGGAPDTQYF
CDR3 DNA: TGTGCCAGCAGCGTAGTGGGCGGGGGGGCTCCCGATACGCAGTATTTT

V gene: TRBV2
D gene: NA
clone size: NA
J gene: TRBJ2-2
CDR3 protein: CASSAAGSQNTGELFF
CDR3 DNA: TGTGCCAGCAGCGCTGCGGGCTCCCAGAACACCGGGGAGCTGTTTTTT

V gene: TRBV2
D gene: NA
clone size: NA
J gene: TRBJ2-3
CDR3 protein: CASKARLSTDTQYF
CDR3 DNA: TGTGCCAGCAAAGCTCGTCTTAGCACAGATACGCAGTATTTT

V gene: TRBV28
D gene: NA
clone size: few
J gene: TRBJ1-6
CDR3 protein: CASSPSRGRVSPLHF
CDR3 DNA: TGTGCCAGCAGTCCCTCGAGGGGAAGGGTCTCACCCCTCCACTTT

V gene: TRBV9
D gene: TRBD2
clone size: few
J gene: TRBJ2-1
CDR3 protein: CASTKGASGDNEQFF
CDR3 DNA: TGTGCCAGCACCAAAGGGGCTAGCGGGGACAATGAGCAGTTCTTC

V gene: TRBV25-1
D gene: NA
clone size: NA
J gene: TRBJ1-2
CDR3 protein: CASSGTHRVGEGYGYTF
CDR3 DNA: TGTGCCAGCAGTGGGACCCACAGGGTTGGGGAGGGCTATGGCTACACCTTC

V gene: TRBV7-9
D gene: NA
clone size: NA
J gene: TRBJ1-3
CDR3 protein: CASSPSPTGNTIYF
CDR3 DNA: TGTGCCAGCAGCCCTAGTCCGACTGGAAACACCATATATTTT

V gene: TRBV30
D gene: NA
clone size: many
J gene: TRBJ1-5
CDR3 protein: CAWSVGDDQPQHF
CDR3 DNA: TGTGCCTGGAGTGTCGGCGACGATCAGCCCCAGCATTTT

V gene: TRBV7-9
D gene: TRBD1
clone size: NA
J gene: TRBJ1-3
CDR3 protein: CASRQGAGNTIYF
CDR3 DNA: TGTGCCAGCAGACAGGGGGCTGGAAACACCATATATTTT

V gene: TRBV7-8
D gene: TRBD2
clone size: NA
J gene: TRBJ2-1
CDR3 protein: CASSLESAGGYNEQFF
CDR3 DNA: TGTGCCAGCAGCTTAGAGTCGGCGGGGGGCTACAATGAGCAGTTCTTC

V gene: TRBV30
D gene: NA
clone size: few
J gene: TRBJ1-1
CDR3 protein: CAWSVQVVAFF
CDR3 DNA: TGTGCCTGGAGTGTACAGGTGGTGGCTTTCTTT

V gene: TRBV7-6
D gene: TRBD2
clone size: NA
J gene: TRBJ2-7
CDR3 protein: CASSSERDGPYEQYF
CDR3 DNA: TGTGCCAGCAGCTCCGAGCGGGACGGTCCCTACGAGCAGTACTTC

V gene: TRBV11-2
D gene: TRBD2
clone size: NA
J gene: TRBJ2-1
CDR3 protein: CASSLALLAGSDNEQFF
CDR3 DNA: TGTGCCAGCAGCTTAGCCCTACTAGCGGGGTCTGACAATGAGCAGTTCTTC

V gene: TRBV29-1
D gene: NA
clone size: NA
J gene: TRBJ2-7
CDR3 protein: CSVGGEAYEQYF
CDR3 DNA: TGCAGCGTTGGAGGGGAGGCCTACGAGCAGTACTTC

V gene: TRBV4-2
D gene: NA
clone size: few
J gene: TRBJ2-1
CDR3 protein: CASSQETGENYNEQFF
CDR3 DNA: TGTGCCAGCAGCCAAGAAACGGGGGAGAACTACAATGAGCAGTTCTTC

V gene: TRBV9
D gene: TRBD1
clone size: few
J gene: TRBJ1-1
CDR3 protein: CASSGDRAEAFF
CDR3 DNA: TGTGCCAGCAGCGGGGACAGGGCTGAAGCTTTCTTT

V gene: TRBV18
D gene: TRBD1
clone size: few
J gene: TRBJ1-2
CDR3 protein: CASSPDRVRANYGYTF
CDR3 DNA: TGTGCCAGCTCACCGGACAGGGTGAGAGCTAACTATGGCTACACCTTC

V gene: TRBV7-9
D gene: NA
clone size: few
J gene: TRBJ2-5
CDR3 protein: CASSLVPGETQYF
CDR3 DNA: TGTGCCAGCAGCTTAGTCCCAGGGGAGACCCAGTACTTC

V gene: TRBV30
D gene: TRBD2
clone size: few
J gene: TRBJ2-2
CDR3 protein: CALRAGANTGELFF
CDR3 DNA: TGTGCCCTGAGGGCGGGGGCGAACACCGGGGAGCTGTTTTTT

V gene: TRBV7-9
D gene: TRBD2
clone size: NA
J gene: TRBJ2-3
CDR3 protein: CASTSVLGGSTDTQYF
CDR3 DNA: TGTGCCAGCACCTCCGTTCTGGGGGGGAGCACAGATACGCAGTATTTT

V gene: TRBV27
D gene: NA
clone size: NA
J gene: TRBJ1-2
CDR3 protein: CASSLSAGWGYTF
CDR3 DNA: TGTGCCAGCAGTTTATCCGCGGGTTGGGGCTACACCTTC

V gene: TRBV28
D gene: TRBD2
clone size: few
J gene: TRBJ2-1
CDR3 protein: CASGLAGAYNEQFF
CDR3 DNA: TGTGCCAGCGGACTAGCGGGGGCCTACAATGAGCAGTTCTTC

V gene: TRBV10-2
D gene: TRBD2
clone size: NA
J gene: TRBJ2-3
CDR3 protein: CASGGGREYTDTQYF
CDR3 DNA: TGCGCCAGCGGGGGGGGAAGAGAATACACAGATACGCAGTATTTT

V gene: TRBV30
D gene: TRBD1
clone size: NA
J gene: TRBJ1-5
CDR3 protein: CAWSVGTGDQPQHF
CDR3 DNA: TGTGCCTGGAGTGTAGGGACAGGGGATCAGCCCCAGCATTTT

V gene: TRBV30
D gene: NA
clone size: few
J gene: TRBJ1-1
CDR3 protein: CAWSYTDNTEAFF
CDR3 DNA: TGTGCCTGGAGTTATACCGATAACACTGAAGCTTTCTTT

V gene: TRBV7-2
D gene: TRBD2
clone size: NA
J gene: TRBJ2-2
CDR3 protein: CASSLEVLAGFTGELFF
CDR3 DNA: TGTGCCAGCAGCTTAGAGGTGCTAGCGGGGTTCACCGGGGAGCTGTTTTTT

V gene: TRBV30
D gene: NA
clone size: NA
J gene: TRBJ1-6
CDR3 protein: CAWSVTALYNSPLHF
CDR3 DNA: TGTGCCTGGAGTGTAACAGCCCTCTATAATTCACCCCTCCACTTT

V gene: TRBV10-3
D gene: NA
clone size: NA
J gene: TRBJ2-7
CDR3 protein: CATQTTYEQYF
CDR3 DNA: TGTGCCACCCAGACAACCTACGAGCAGTACTTC

V gene: TRBV7-9
D gene: NA
clone size: few
J gene: TRBJ2-3
CDR3 protein: CASSFLSTDTQYF
CDR3 DNA: TGTGCCAGCAGCTTCCTAAGCACAGATACGCAGTATTTT

V gene: TRBV5-1
D gene: NA
clone size: few
J gene: TRBJ2-7
CDR3 protein: CASSLGTDDEQYF
CDR3 DNA: TGCGCCAGCAGCTTGGGGACAGACGACGAGCAGTACTTC

V gene: TRBV2
D gene: NA
clone size: NA
J gene: TRBJ2-5
CDR3 protein: CATEEGLWETQYF
CDR3 DNA: TGTGCTACAGAGGAGGGGTTGTGGGAGACCCAGTACTTC

V gene: TRBV25-1
D gene: NA
clone size: NA
J gene: TRBJ1-1
CDR3 protein: CASSASGVMNTEAFF
CDR3 DNA: TGTGCCAGCAGTGCATCAGGGGTCATGAACACTGAAGCTTTCTTT

V gene: TRBV14
D gene: NA
clone size: NA
J gene: TRBJ2-1
CDR3 protein: CASSQDWGPSSYNEQFF
CDR3 DNA: TGTGCCAGCAGCCAAGACTGGGGACCGAGCTCCTACAATGAGCAGTTCTTC

V gene: TRBV15
D gene: NA
clone size: few
J gene: TRBJ1-4
CDR3 protein: CATSRDRDIGSGKLFF
CDR3 DNA: TGTGCCACCAGCAGAGATCGGGACATTGGGTCAGGAAAACTGTTTTTT

V gene: TRBV27
D gene: TRBD1
clone size: NA
J gene: TRBJ2-7
CDR3 protein: CASRGQGRYEQYF
CDR3 DNA: TGTGCCAGCCGGGGACAGGGACGCTACGAGCAGTACTTC

V gene: TRBV6-5
D gene: TRBD1
clone size: few
J gene: TRBJ2-3
CDR3 protein: CASARDRSTADTQYF
CDR3 DNA: TGTGCCAGCGCAAGGGACAGAAGCACGGCAGATACGCAGTATTTT

V gene: TRBV7-6
D gene: TRBD1
clone size: NA
J gene: TRBJ2-2
CDR3 protein: CASSYQDRADTGELFF
CDR3 DNA: TGTGCCAGCAGCTACCAGGACAGGGCGGACACCGGGGAGCTGTTTTTT

V gene: TRBV27
D gene: NA
clone size: few
J gene: TRBJ1-2
CDR3 protein: CASRGDSRYGYTF
CDR3 DNA: TGTGCCAGCAGGGGAGACAGTCGGTATGGCTACACCTTC

V gene: TRBV4-1
D gene: NA
clone size: NA
J gene: TRBJ1-2
CDR3 protein: CASSQEGLRGYTF
CDR3 DNA: TGCGCCAGCAGCCAAGAAGGACTCCGGGGCTACACCTTC

V gene: TRBV14
D gene: NA
clone size: NA
J gene: TRBJ1-2
CDR3 protein: CASSLEDHYGYTF
CDR3 DNA: TGTGCCAGCAGCCTTGAGGACCACTATGGCTACACCTTC

V gene: TRBV30
D gene: NA
clone size: NA
J gene: TRBJ1-5
CDR3 protein: CAWSPGEALQPQHF
CDR3 DNA: TGTGCCTGGTCCCCAGGGGAGGCGTTGCAGCCCCAGCATTTT

V gene: TRBV11-2
D gene: NA
clone size: NA
J gene: TRBJ2-4
CDR3 protein: CASSFRTGRDAKNIQYF
CDR3 DNA: TGTGCCAGCAGCTTCCGGACAGGGAGGGATGCCAAAAACATTCAGTACTTC

V gene: TRBV7-9
D gene: NA
clone size: NA
J gene: TRBJ1-2
CDR3 protein: CASSLAGTNYGYTF
CDR3 DNA: TGTGCCAGCAGCCTAGCGGGGACTAACTATGGCTACACCTTC

V gene: TRBV27
D gene: NA
clone size: few
J gene: TRBJ2-3
CDR3 protein: CASSSHGTHTDTQYF
CDR3 DNA: TGTGCCAGCAGTTCCCACGGGACGCACACAGATACGCAGTATTTT

V gene: TRBV30
D gene: TRBD1
clone size: few
J gene: TRBJ1-3
CDR3 protein: CAWRATGQGAGNTIYF
CDR3 DNA: TGTGCCTGGAGAGCGACGGGACAGGGAGCCGGAAACACCATATATTTT